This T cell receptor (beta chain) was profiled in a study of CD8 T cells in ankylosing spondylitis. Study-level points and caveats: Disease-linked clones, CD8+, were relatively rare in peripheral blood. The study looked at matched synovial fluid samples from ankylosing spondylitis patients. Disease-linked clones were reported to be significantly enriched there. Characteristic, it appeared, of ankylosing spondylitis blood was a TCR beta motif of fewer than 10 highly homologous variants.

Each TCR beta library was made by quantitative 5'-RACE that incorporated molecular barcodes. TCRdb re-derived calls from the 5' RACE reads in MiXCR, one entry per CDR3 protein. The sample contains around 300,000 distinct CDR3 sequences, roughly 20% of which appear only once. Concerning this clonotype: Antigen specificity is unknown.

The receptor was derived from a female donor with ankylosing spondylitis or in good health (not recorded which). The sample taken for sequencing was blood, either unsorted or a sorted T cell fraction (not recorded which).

CDR3 region: CASIGGLPYEQYF. The CDR3 DNA follows: TGTGCCAGTATCGGGGGCTTACCCTACGAGCAGTACTTC. The chain joins TRBV27 to TRBJ2-7, with D perhaps matching TRBD1 or TRBD2 (6 bases each). Germline assignment: CDR1 MNHEY and CDR2 SMNVEV (reference sequence). CDR3 length equals 13 residues. The germline V and J ends were trimmed by 9 bases and 2 bases, with 14 bases remaining between them.